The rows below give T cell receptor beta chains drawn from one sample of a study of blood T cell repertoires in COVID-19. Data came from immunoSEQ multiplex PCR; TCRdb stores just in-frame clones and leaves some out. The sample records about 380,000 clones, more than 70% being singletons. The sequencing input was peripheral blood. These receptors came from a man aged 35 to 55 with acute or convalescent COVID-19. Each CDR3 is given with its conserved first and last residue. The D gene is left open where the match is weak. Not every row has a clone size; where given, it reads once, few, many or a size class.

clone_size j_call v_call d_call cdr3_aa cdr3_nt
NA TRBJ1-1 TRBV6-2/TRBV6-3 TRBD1 CASSSHGQGSTEAFF TGTGCCAGCAGCTCCCACGGACAGGGAAGCACTGAAGCTTTCTTT
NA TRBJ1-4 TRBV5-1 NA CASSWSRMGEKLFF TGCGCCAGCAGCTGGTCCAGGATGGGTGAAAAACTGTTTTTT
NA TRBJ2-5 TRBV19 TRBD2 CASSTREGQETQYF TGTGCCAGTAGTACGCGGGAGGGGCAAGAGACCCAGTACTTC
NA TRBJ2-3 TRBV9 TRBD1 CASSVQGAADTQYF TGTGCCAGCAGCGTACAGGGGGCAGCAGATACGCAGTATTTT
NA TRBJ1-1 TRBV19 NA CASGPRAQVGTEAFF TGTGCCAGCGGTCCCAGGGCCCAAGTGGGCACTGAAGCTTTCTTT
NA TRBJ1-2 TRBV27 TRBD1 CASTNRGLVYGYTF TGTGCCAGCACCAACAGGGGCCTTGTCTATGGCTACACCTTC
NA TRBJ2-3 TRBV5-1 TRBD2 CASTAGLAGPGDTQYF TGCGCCAGCACCGCGGGACTAGCGGGGCCCGGCGATACGCAGTATTTT
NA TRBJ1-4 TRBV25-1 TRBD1 CASRQGAGEKLFF TGTGCCAGTCGACAGGGGGCGGGTGAAAAACTGTTTTTT
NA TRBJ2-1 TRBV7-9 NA CASSLVGNEQFF TGTGCCAGCAGCTTAGTCGGGAATGAGCAGTTCTTC
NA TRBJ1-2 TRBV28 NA CASSLEVYQGTGGGYTF TGTGCCAGCAGTTTAGAAGTTTATCAGGGCACGGGGGGTGGCTACACCTTC
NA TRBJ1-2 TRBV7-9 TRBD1 CASSIGQGRGYTF TGTGCCAGCAGCATCGGACAGGGTCGTGGCTACACCTTC
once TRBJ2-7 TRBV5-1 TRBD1 CASSLTGGYEQYF TGCGCCAGCAGCTTAACAGGGGGCTACGAGCAGTACTTC
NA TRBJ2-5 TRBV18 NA CASGGETQYF TGTGCCAGCGGGGGGGAGACCCAGTACTTC
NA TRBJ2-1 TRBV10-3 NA CAISDGPGGVPYNEQFF TGTGCCATCAGTGATGGTCCTGGCGGGGTACCCTACAATGAGCAGTTCTTC
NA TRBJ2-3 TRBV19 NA CASSMKRHSTDTQYF TGTGCCAGTAGTATGAAAAGACATTCCACAGATACGCAGTATTTT
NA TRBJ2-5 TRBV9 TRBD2 CASSPRLARETQYF TGTGCCAGCAGCCCAAGACTAGCGCGAGAGACCCAGTACTTC
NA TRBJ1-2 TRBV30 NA CAWSPAGVYGYTF TGTGCCTGGAGCCCCGCGGGGGTATATGGCTACACCTTC
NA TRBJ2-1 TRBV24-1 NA CATARGGYNEQFF TGTGCCACCGCAAGAGGGGGATACAATGAGCAGTTCTTC
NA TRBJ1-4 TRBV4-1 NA CASSQGRRRENEKLFF TGCGCCAGCAGCCAAGGCCGGAGGAGAGAAAATGAAAAACTGTTTTTT
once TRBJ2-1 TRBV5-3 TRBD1 CARSPDRGRFF TGTGCCAGAAGCCCGGACAGGGGGCGATTCTTC
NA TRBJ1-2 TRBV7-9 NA CASSIDRGYGYTF TGTGCCAGCAGCATAGACCGAGGCTATGGCTACACCTTC
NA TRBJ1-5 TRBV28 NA CASTFLNQPQHF TGTGCCAGCACCTTTCTCAATCAGCCCCAGCATTTT
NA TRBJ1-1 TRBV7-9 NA CASRRPGPTEAFF TGTGCCAGCAGGCGCCCTGGGCCCACTGAAGCTTTCTTT
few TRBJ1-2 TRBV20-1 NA CSAKRGYTF TGCAGTGCAAAGCGGGGCTACACCTTC
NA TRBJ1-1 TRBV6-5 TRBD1 CASGTGVSTEAFF TGTGCCAGCGGTACAGGGGTAAGCACTGAAGCTTTCTTT
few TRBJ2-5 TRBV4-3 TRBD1 CASSQVGTGKETQYF TGCGCCAGCAGCCAAGTCGGGACAGGGAAAGAGACCCAGTACTTC
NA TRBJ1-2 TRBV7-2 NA CASSLYGGVGYTF TGTGCCAGCAGCTTATACGGCGGGGTCGGCTACACCTTC
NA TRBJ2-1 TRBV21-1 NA CASSRLVGTSVFF TGTGCCAGCAGCAGACTGGTGGGGACTAGCGTCTTCTTC
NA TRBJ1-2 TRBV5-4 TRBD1 CASSLARGQGYGYTF TGTGCCAGCAGCTTGGCCAGGGGGCAAGGGTATGGCTACACCTTC
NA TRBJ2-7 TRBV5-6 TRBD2 CASSWRTSGRYEQYF TGTGCCAGCAGCTGGCGGACTAGCGGGAGATACGAGCAGTACTTC
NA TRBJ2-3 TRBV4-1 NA CASSPFGGLFLDTQYF TGCGCCAGCAGCCCCTTCGGTGGGCTCTTCCTAGATACGCAGTATTTT
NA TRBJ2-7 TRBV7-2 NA CASSLFPNGGSNDYEQYF TGTGCCAGCAGCTTATTCCCGAACGGGGGAAGCAACGACTACGAGCAGTACTTC
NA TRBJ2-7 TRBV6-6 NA CASSYAAGLSYEQYF TGTGCCAGCAGTTACGCGGCGGGACTCTCCTACGAGCAGTACTTC
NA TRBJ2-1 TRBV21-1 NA CASSKVILAGGPRSNEQFF TGTGCCAGCAGCAAAGTTATACTAGCGGGGGGGCCTAGGTCGAATGAGCAGTTCTTC
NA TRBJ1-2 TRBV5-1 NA CASSLGPNRDPNYGYTF TGCGCCAGCAGCTTGGGACCAAACAGGGACCCTAACTATGGCTACACCTTC
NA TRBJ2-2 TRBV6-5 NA CASRSGQNTGELFF TGTGCCAGCAGATCCGGACAGAACACCGGGGAGCTGTTTTTT
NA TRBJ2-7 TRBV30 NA CAWSTTWQAEQYF TGTGCCTGGAGTACCACTTGGCAGGCTGAGCAGTACTTC
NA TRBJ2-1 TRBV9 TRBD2 CASSVVGRAGDEQFF TGTGCCAGCAGCGTAGTCGGGAGGGCCGGCGATGAGCAGTTCTTC
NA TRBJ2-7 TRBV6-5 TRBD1 CASGPGQGAYEQYF TGTGCCAGCGGTCCGGGACAGGGGGCTTACGAGCAGTACTTC
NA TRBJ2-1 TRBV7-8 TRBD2 CASSQIAGGVYNEQFF TGTGCCAGCAGCCAGATAGCGGGGGGGGTTTACAATGAGCAGTTCTTC
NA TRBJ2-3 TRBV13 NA CASSWGVSDTQYF TGTGCCAGCAGCTGGGGCGTTTCGGATACGCAGTATTTT
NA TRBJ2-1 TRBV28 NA CASSTLIADSSYNEQFF TGTGCCAGCAGTACCCTTATAGCGGATAGCTCCTACAATGAGCAGTTCTTC
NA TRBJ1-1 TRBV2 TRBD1 CASSEGDRRNTEAFF TGTGCCAGCAGTGAAGGGGACAGGCGGAACACTGAAGCTTTCTTT
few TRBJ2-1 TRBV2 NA CASSPYRDNEQFF TGTGCCAGCAGTCCTTATAGAGACAATGAGCAGTTCTTC
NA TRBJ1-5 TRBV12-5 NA CASGLVLSRGGAGPNQPQHF TGTGCTAGTGGTTTGGTACTTAGTCGCGGGGGCGCGGGCCCAAATCAGCCCCAGCATTTT
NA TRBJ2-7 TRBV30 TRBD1 CAWNKDRGHSYEQYF TGTGCCTGGAACAAAGACAGGGGTCACTCTTACGAGCAGTACTTC
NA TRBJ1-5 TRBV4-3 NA CASSQDRSFNQPQHF TGCGCCAGCAGCCAAGATCGGAGTTTCAATCAGCCCCAGCATTTT
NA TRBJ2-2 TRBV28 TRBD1 CASSLPGGNGELFF TGTGCCAGCAGTTTGCCAGGGGGCAACGGGGAGCTGTTTTTT
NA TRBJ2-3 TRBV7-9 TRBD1 CASSQDPGTVSTDTQYF TGTGCCAGCAGCCAAGATCCGGGGACAGTGAGCACAGATACGCAGTATTTT
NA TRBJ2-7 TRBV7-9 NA CASSLAHLDRMSRYEQYF TGTGCCAGCAGCTTGGCCCATTTAGACAGGATGTCTCGGTACGAGCAGTACTTC
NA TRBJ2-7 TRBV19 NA CASSIRNRGSYEQYF TGTGCCAGTAGTATAAGGAACCGCGGCTCCTACGAGCAGTACTTC
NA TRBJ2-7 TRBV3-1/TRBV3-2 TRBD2 CASSPPGLASSEQYF TGTGCCAGCAGCCCCCCGGGACTAGCTAGCTCCGAGCAGTACTTC
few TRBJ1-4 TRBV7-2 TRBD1 CASSLEGAVNEKLFF TGTGCCAGCAGCTTAGAGGGGGCGGTTAATGAAAAACTGTTTTTT
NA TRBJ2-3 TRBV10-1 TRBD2 CASSDGPLAGAPRSQYF TGCGCCAGCAGTGACGGGCCCCTAGCGGGAGCCCCCCGATCGCAGTATTTT